This entry is about one T cell receptor beta chain. CDR3 size: 12 residues. The germline V gene has CDR1 SEHNR and CDR2 FQNEAQ (reference sequence). Trimming shortened V by 3 bases and J by 1 base, and 3 bases separated the two germline ends. This specimen belongs to a study of T-cell memory formation after mild COVID-19. Study in general: The two donors had largely donor-specific TCR clusters.

Each CDR3 protein is one row after TCRdb ran MiXCR on the 5' RACE reads. The sample records roughly 580,000 distinct CDR3 sequences, more than 15% being singletons. This TCR derives from an adult woman who had mild COVID-19 (a few samples of this study predate the infection). Cell type and time point are not known. This sequence joins TRBV7-9 and TRBJ1-2; D is unresolved. Sequencing was performed on PBMCs or a T cell subset sorted from them (not recorded which). The CDR3 spells CASSFLNYGYTF. The CDR3 nucleotides are TGTGCCAGCAGCTTTCTTAACTATGGCTACACCTTC.